The 14 T cell receptor beta chains below were found in one sample sequenced in a study of T cell clones after liver transplantation (dated by TCRdb to the late 2010s). Library construction relied on the immunoSEQ multiplex PCR assay. The table comes from immuneACCESS by way of TCRdb, which keeps in-frame sequences with V and J called. Part of the clones is missing from these tables; in studies checked, under half for an unresolved V gene and the rest for unknown reasons. The sample table lists under 55,000 clones, about 86% of them with a count of one. Almost 2.5% of the sample goes to the ten largest clones. The source material was CD4+ T cells from blood, sampled 24 months after liver transplant. These receptors all come from a human patient who received a liver transplant. Some T cells may originate with the graft donor following a transplant.

A few counts support this clone. The chain uses TRBV5-1 and TRBJ2-1, with TRBD2 matching over 7 bases. Germline values: CDR1 SGHRS, CDR2 YFSETQ. Trimming removed 1 base from V and 6 bases from J; junction bases left unmatched: 16. This CDR3 has 18 amino acids. The CDR3 reads CASSLRSETSRHSNEQFF. DNA for the CDR3: TGCGCCAGCAGCTTGCGCTCCGAGACTAGCCGACACTCCAATGAGCAGTTCTTC.

This clone was picked up one time. The chain combines TRBV30 with TRBJ1-1; D is ambiguous. This CDR3 comprises 11 residues. Per germline, CDR1 GTSNPN and CDR2 SVGIG (reference sequence). Trimming took off 4 bases at V and 6 bases at J, with 9 bases between the two ends. CDR3 in DNA: TGTGCCTGGATTGGGTTCGCTGAAGCTTTCTTT. This sequence encodes CAWIGFAEAFF.

The chain carries TRBV4-2 and TRBJ2-2; D is possibly TRBD1 (6 bases). The CDR3 loop spans 14 amino acids. Germline V CDR1 and CDR2: LGHNA, YNFKEQ. Trimming removed 2 bases from V and 6 bases from J, with 10 bases in between. CDR3 in DNA: TGTGCCAGCAGCCAAACAGGGACCGCCGGGGAGCTGTTTTTT. Translation: CASSQTGTAGELFF.

This chain links TRBV7-3 with TRBJ2-3; D is possibly TRBD2 (6 bases). Germline V CDR1 and CDR2: SGHTA, FQGTGA. The CDR3 sequence is 14 residues long. Trimming left V 5 bases short and J 6 bases short, with 15 bases between. In nucleotides, the CDR3 is TGTGCCAGCAGCCCAGTGGCAGGGAGGGATACGCAGTATTTT. Translation gives CASSPVAGRDTQYF.

This clone was seen just once. This rearrangement joins TRBV19 to TRBJ2-2, with TRBD1 as a possible D gene (6 bases). CDR1 and CDR2 from the germline V gene are LNHDA and SQIVND (reference sequence). The CDR3 has 15 residues. Between the trimmed V and J ends, which lost 6 bases and 6 bases, there was a span of 17 bases. CDR3 DNA: TGTGCCAGTAGCTCCGGGACATCGATGTCCGGGGAGCTGTTTTTT. Its translation is CASSSGTSMSGELFF.

This clone has just one count. The chain joins TRBV29-1 to TRBJ2-7, with unresolved D. CDR3 size: 12 residues. V was shortened by 6 bases and J by 0 bases, with 9 bases between the two germline ends. Germline CDR1 and CDR2: SQVTM and ANQGSEA. CDR3 sequence (DNA): TGCAGCGTACATGTTAGCTCCTACGAGCAGTACTTC. Translated: CSVHVSSYEQYF.

This clone was picked up one time. V is TRBV18 and J is TRBJ1-2, with TRBD1 matching 7 bases. J gave up 3 bases and V 1 base, and 2 bases lay outside the gene matches. CDR3 size: 14 residues. CDR1 is KGHSH, CDR2 LQKENI, per germline. CDR3 in amino acids: CASSPRGTDYGYTF. The CDR3 DNA sequence: TGTGCCAGCTCACCACGGGGGACAGACTATGGCTACACCTTC.

On this clone: The junction shows a germline mismatch at one end, possibly a read error. The genes are TRBV5-1 and TRBJ2-1, with 9 positions matching TRBD1. The length of the CDR3 is 16 residues. CDR1 and CDR2 (germline): SGHRS, YFSETQ. This chain's CDR3 is CASSLDVVGQGWVGVF. Here the CDR3 DNA reads TGCGCCAGCAGCTTGGACGTCGTCGGACAGGGGTGGGTAGGGGTCTTC.

A single count supports this clone. V gene TRBV19 combines with J gene TRBJ2-2; TRBD1 matches at 8 bases. In germline, CDR1 is LNHDA, CDR2 SQIVND (reference sequence). This CDR3 contains 15 residues. The V gene end was trimmed by 7 bases and the J gene end by 0 bases; junction bases not matched to a gene: 4. The CDR3 DNA reads TGTGCCAGTATGCGGGACAGGACGAACACCGGGGAGCTGTTTTTT. Its protein product is CASMRDRTNTGELFF.

The DNA of the CDR3 is TGCGCCAGCAGGACTAGCGGGATGGGAGATACGCAGTATTTT. Translation gives CASRTSGMGDTQYF. The rearrangement uses TRBV5-1 and TRBJ2-3; 11 bases fit TRBD2. The CDR3 is made up of 14 amino acids. The V segment lost 5 bases and the J segment 5 bases; nucleotides outside the gene matches: 4. CDR1 and CDR2 from the germline V gene are SGHRS and YFSETQ. Full variable domain (outside the CDR3, taken from reference TRBV5-1 and TRBJ2-3): KAGVTQTPRYLIKTRGQQVTLSCSPISGHRSVSWYQQTPGQGLQFLFEYFSETQRNKGNFPGRFSGRQFSNSRSEMNVSTLELGDSALYLCASRTSGMGDTQYFGPGTRLTVL.

In the case of this clone: Other DNA sequences in this specimen translate into the identical CDR3. The rearrangement uses TRBV5-1 and TRBJ1-2; a possible D gene is TRBD1 (5 bases). The CDR3 extends over 14 amino acids. Per the germline V gene, CDR1 is SGHRS and CDR2 is YFSETQ. V lost 0 bases to trimming and J lost 7 bases, with 13 bases between them. The CDR3 nucleotides are TGCGCCAGCAGCTTGGGTGGGGGATTCGTTGGCTACACCTTC. It is translated as CASSLGGGFVGYTF.

The chain carries TRBV11-2 and TRBJ1-6; D gene uncertain. This CDR3 contains 14 residues. The V gene's germline CDR1 is SGHAT and CDR2 FQNNGV. V was trimmed by 5 bases and J by 7 bases, leaving 12 bases between them. The CDR3 nucleotides read TGTGCCAGCAGCCCCTTTGCGGGGAATTCACCCCTCCACTTT. This sequence encodes CASSPFAGNSPLHF.

Here the CDR3 DNA reads TGTGCCAGCTCAAGGGATCTGGCAGGACGCAATGAGCAGTTCTTC. Translating it yields CASSRDLAGRNEQFF. The gene calls are TRBV18 and TRBJ2-1, with unresolved D. Per the germline V gene, CDR1 is KGHSH and CDR2 is LQKENI. CDR3 length equals 15 residues. V was pared by 5 bases and J by 6 bases, with 17 bases between.

This chain links TRBV6-5 with TRBJ1-6; D is unclear. Trimming cost V 0 bases and J 6 bases, with 12 bases left between them. The CDR3 covers 16 residues. Per germline, CDR1 MNHEY and CDR2 SVGAGI. CDR3 in amino acids: CASSYSGRFGNSPLHF. The CDR3 DNA follows: TGTGCCAGCAGTTACTCAGGCAGGTTCGGTAATTCACCCCTCCACTTT.